The 13 T cell receptor beta chains presented below share a single source sample, sequenced in a study of liver allograft versus peripheral blood T cells. The wider study: Liver transplant recipients had T cell receptor repertoires compared between transplanted liver and peripheral blood.

TCRdb reanalysed the reads using MiXCR and keeps one entry per CDR3 protein. The sample holds 2,500 to 3,000 distinct CDR3 sequences; 15% to 20% are singletons and the top ten take 35% to 40%. The receptors stem from a human patient who had a liver transplant. Some of these T cells may belong to the graft donor.

The rearrangement links TRBV9 to TRBJ2-5, with 11 bases aligning to TRBD1. Germline V gene lookup returns CDR1 SGDLS and CDR2 YYNGEE. The CDR3 contains 15 residues. V lost 5 bases to trimming and J lost 4 bases; unmatched junction nucleotides: 7. DNA for the CDR3: TGTGCCAGCAGTGGAGGACAGGGGGCAGGAGAGACCCAGTACTTC. It codes for CASSGGQGAGETQYF.

Turning to this clonotype: A much larger clone is a single base away; this may be a read error. The chain has TRBV27 and TRBJ2-7; D uncertain. V lost 2 bases and J lost 7, with 6 bases in between. CDR3 length: 11 amino acids. Per the germline V gene, CDR1 is MNHEY and CDR2 is SMNVEV (reference sequence). CDR3 coding DNA: TGTGCCAGCAGTTTAGGGCCGGAGCAGTACTTC. It translates to CASSLGPEQYF.

This clonotype is hyperexpanded in the sample. The gene calls are TRBV7-9 and TRBJ2-7; 14 nucleotides match TRBD2. The J segment lost 3 bases and the V segment lost 5 bases, leaving 6 bases of the junction unmatched. CDR1 is SEHNR and CDR2 is FQNEAQ in the germline V gene (reference sequence). The CDR3 consists of 16 residues. The CDR3 DNA reads as TGTGCCAGCAGCGTGACTAGCGGGAGGGCTGTCTACGAGCAGTACTTC. As protein: CASSVTSGRAVYEQYF. Complete variable domain (other parts from reference TRBV7-9 and TRBJ2-7): DTGVSQNPRHKITKRGQNVTFRCDPISEHNRLYWYRQTLGQGPEFLTYFQNEAQLEKSRLLSDRFSAERPKGSFSTLEIQRTEQGDSAMYLCASSVTSGRAVYEQYFGPGTRLTVT.

To note about this clonotype: A much larger clone is a single base away; this may be a read error. The chain links TRBV27 to TRBJ2-1, with 8 bases matching TRBD2. Looked up from germline, CDR1 is MNHEY and CDR2 is SMNVEV (reference sequence). The CDR3 loop spans 15 amino acids. The CDR3 DNA reads TGTGCCAGCAGCCAAACTAGCGGCTCCTACAATGGGCAGTTCTTC. This sequence encodes CASSQTSGSYNGQFF.

The chain links TRBV9 to TRBJ1-5; D unresolved. Germline loops: CDR1 SGDLS, CDR2 YYNGEE. CDR3 length: 14 residues. V was pared by 4 bases and J by 6 bases, with 14 bases between. The DNA for the CDR3 is TGTGCCAGCAGCAAATCGAACGGAGGTCAGCCCCAGCATTTT. Amino acids: CASSKSNGGQPQHF.

The rearrangement links TRBV5-1 to TRBJ2-1; 7 nucleotides align to TRBD2. Germline V gene sequence: CDR1 SGHRS, CDR2 YFSETQ. V lost 2 bases and J lost 7; bases outside the gene matches: 9. CDR3 size: 15 residues. Here the CDR3 DNA reads TGCGCCAGCAGCTTTCGGGGAGGGTCAAATAATGAGCAGTTCTTC. Its translation: CASSFRGGSNNEQFF.

This clonotype is labeled as medium-sized (0.01 to 0.1%). The rearrangement links TRBV19 to TRBJ2-7; either TRBD1 or TRBD2 may supply D (6 bases each). The CDR3 totals 15 residues. Germline V CDR1 and CDR2: LNHDA, SQIVND (reference sequence). V shed 8 bases and J shed 0 bases, with 17 bases lying between them. The CDR3, as DNA: TGTGCCAGTGGGCACGGGGGCGGAAGCTCCTACGAGCAGTACTTC. Translated, it gives CASGHGGGSSYEQYF.

A remark on this clonotype: With a much larger clone just one base away, this may be a read error. The chain employs TRBV27 and TRBJ2-1; TRBD1 matches 8 bases. The CDR3 totals 13 residues. Germline V lookup: CDR1 MNHEY, CDR2 SMNVEV (reference sequence). The V and J ends lost 9 bases and 9 bases, in that order; junction bases with no gene match: 10. The CDR3 sequence: CASRTGTETEQFF. The CDR3, as DNA: TGTGCCAGTCGGACAGGGACTGAAACTGAGCAGTTCTTC.

By its share, this clonotype is medium-sized. V and J are TRBV6-5 and TRBJ2-2, with D tentatively TRBD2 (5 bases). CDR1 is MNHEY and CDR2 is SVGAGI in the germline V gene. This CDR3 is 14 amino acids long. V was cut by 2 bases and J by 3 bases, with 7 bases left in between. The CDR3 protein is CASSYGSYTGELFF. CDR3 coding DNA: TGTGCCAGCAGTTACGGGAGTTACACCGGGGAGCTGTTTTTT.

This clonotype counts as medium-sized. This chain uses TRBV27 with TRBJ2-1; 7 nucleotides agree with TRBD2. The germline CDR1 and CDR2 sequences are MNHEY and SMNVEV (reference sequence). Trimming took 11 bases from V and 3 from J; bases not matched to a gene: 7. The CDR3 extends over 13 amino acids. The CDR3 sequence: CASWTGGYNEQFF. CDR3 nucleotides: TGTGCCTCCTGGACGGGGGGCTACAATGAGCAGTTCTTC.

The rearrangement links TRBV14 to TRBJ1-4; the match to TRBD1 covers 10 bases. Unmatched junction bases numbered 6, after V lost 2 bases and J lost 3 bases. CDR3 length: 17 amino acids. From germline, CDR1 is SGHDN and CDR2 FVKESK. CDR3: CASSQLRTGGSNEKLFF. CDR3 nucleotide sequence: TGTGCCAGCAGCCAACTCAGGACAGGGGGATCTAATGAAAAACTGTTTTTT.

A few counts support this clonotype. The chain combines TRBV27 with TRBJ2-1; tentatively, D is TRBD1 or TRBD2 (5 bases each). Germline values: CDR1 MNHEY, CDR2 SMNVEV (reference sequence). V was cut by 2 bases and J by 8 bases, with 19 bases left in between. The CDR3 is made up of 16 amino acids. The CDR3 DNA reads as TGTGCCAGCAGTTTAGTTGGGGGAGCATTTTTCTATGAGCAGTTCTTC. Encoded protein: CASSLVGGAFFYEQFF.

The sample holds many counts of this clonotype. V usage is TRBV7-9 and J usage is TRBJ2-6; TRBD1 aligns across 9 bases. Germline lookup yields CDR1 SEHNR and CDR2 FQNEAQ (reference sequence). The CDR3 has 18 amino acids. The V and J ends lost 5 bases and 0 bases, in that order; junction bases with no gene match: 8. The CDR3 reads CASSLRDRDSSGANVLTF. For the CDR3, the DNA is TGTGCCAGCAGCCTTAGGGACAGGGACAGCTCTGGGGCCAACGTCCTGACTTTC.